This T cell receptor (beta chain) came from a study of control samples from healthy donors and cancer patients. Losses at the gene ends were 10 bases for V and 6 bases for J; bases not matched to a gene: 8. The length of the CDR3 is 13 residues. Germline CDR1 is LNHDA and CDR2 is SQIVND (reference sequence). Generated by immunoSEQ multiplex PCR, the TCRdb table keeps only in-frame clones and is missing some. The sample holds approximately 100,000 clones; about 91% are singletons and the top ten take about 14%. Material for sequencing was blood. The chain combines TRBV19 with TRBJ1-4; TRBD1 aligns across 7 bases. This TCR came from a man aged 25 to 40 in good health. In DNA, the CDR3 is TGTGCCACCCTGGGACAGAAATATGAAAAACTGTTTTTT. This gives the protein CATLGQKYEKLFF.